The rows below give T cell receptor beta chains drawn from one sample of a study of beta chain features in type 1 diabetes. Using immunoSEQ multiplex PCR, the repertoire was profiled, and TCRdb retains in-frame clones only, with some absent. The table shows nearly 350,000 clones, with about a tenth occurring only once. The sequenced sample was central memory CD4+ T cells from blood. The receptors were gathered from a young man with type 1 diabetes. Both conserved end residues are part of each CDR3. A D gene is named only where the DNA matches it firmly. Rows give clone size only sometimes, using once, few, many, or a class for an expanded clone.

few	TRBV2	TRBJ1-1	.	TGTGCCAGCGTCGGAATACCTGTGGTTACAGGGCGAGTCCGTCAGACTGAAGCTTTCTTT	CASVGIPVVTGRVRQTEAFF
.	TRBV6-5	TRBJ2-5	TRBD1	TGTGCCAGCAGTTCCCGGACAGGAGAAGAGACCCAGTACTTC	CASSSRTGEETQYF
.	TRBV5-1	TRBJ1-5	.	TGCGCCAGCAGCTTGGGCATTAATGCGGGCAATCAGCCCCAGCATTTT	CASSLGINAGNQPQHF
many	TRBV4-3	TRBJ2-7	TRBD1	TGCGCCAGCAGCCAAGAGAGAGACAGGGCCTCCTACGAGCAGTACTTC	CASSQERDRASYEQYF
few	TRBV29-1	TRBJ1-1	.	TGCAGCGTACGGGACAATCCCTCCACTGAAGCTTTCTTT	CSVRDNPSTEAFF
.	TRBV29-1	TRBJ1-5	TRBD1	TGCAGCGTTCGCAGGGGGGAGGGTCAGCCCCAGCATTTT	CSVRRGEGQPQHF
.	TRBV11-2	TRBJ1-6	.	TGTGCCAGCAGCTTAAGTGTCCAGCACCGTTCACCCCTCCACTTT	CASSLSVQHRSPLHF
few	TRBV27	TRBJ1-2	TRBD1	TGTGCCAGCAGGCCGCGACAGGGGACGGCATATGGCTACACCTTC	CASRPRQGTAYGYTF
.	TRBV4-1	TRBJ1-2	.	TGCGCCAGCAGCCAAGAACGACGCGGGGGAGATTATGGCTACACCTTC	CASSQERRGGDYGYTF
.	TRBV6-5	TRBJ2-5	TRBD1	TGTGCCAGCAGTGAAACGACAGGGGGGGAGACCCAGTACTTC	CASSETTGGETQYF
.	TRBV11-2	TRBJ2-7	TRBD1	TGTGCCAGCAGCCCACGGGACAGGGAGACAAAGCAGTACTTC	CASSPRDRETKQYF
.	TRBV2	TRBJ2-3	.	TGTGCCATCCTTGGCGGGGCCCGATCCACAGATACGCAGTATTTT	CAILGGARSTDTQYF
.	TRBV2	TRBJ1-5	.	TGTGCCAGCAGTGAATTAGGGGTGCCGGGAAATCAGCCCCAGCATTTT	CASSELGVPGNQPQHF
.	TRBV10-3	TRBJ2-3	TRBD1	TGTGCCATCAGGGGGACAGGGCCACAATCGGATACGCAGTATTTT	CAIRGTGPQSDTQYF
few	TRBV25-1	TRBJ1-2	.	TGTGCCAGCAGTGAGGACATTAACTATGGCTACACCTTC	CASSEDINYGYTF
.	TRBV9	TRBJ1-6	.	TGTGCCAGCAGCCTTCAACAGGGTCTTAATTCACCCCTCCACTTT	CASSLQQGLNSPLHF
.	TRBV18	TRBJ2-7	.	TGTGCCAGCTCACCAACACAGGGATCCTACGAGCAGTACTTC	CASSPTQGSYEQYF
few	TRBV6-5	TRBJ2-7	TRBD2	TGTGCCAGCAGTTACCCCGGGGGGGCCAGAGAGCAGTACTTC	CASSYPGGAREQYF
.	TRBV6-5	TRBJ2-2	.	TGTGCCAGCAGTTACGCGAACACCGGGGAGCTGTTTTTT	CASSYANTGELFF
few	TRBV18	TRBJ1-3	TRBD1	TGTGCCAGCTCATTGGACAGGTCCACCTCTGGAAACACCATATATTTT	CASSLDRSTSGNTIYF
.	TRBV6-5	TRBJ1-1	.	TGTGCCAGCAAACCCCAGGGGTACACTGAAGCTTTCTTT	CASKPQGYTEAFF
.	TRBV9	TRBJ2-3	TRBD2	TGTGCCAGCAGCGTAGCCCCGACCGGGAGGGGAGATACGCAGTATTTT	CASSVAPTGRGDTQYF
few	TRBV7-9	TRBJ2-3	TRBD2	TGTGCCAGCAGCCTCGGGACTAGCGGGGTCACAGATACGCAGTATTTT	CASSLGTSGVTDTQYF
.	TRBV19	TRBJ2-3	TRBD1	TGTGCCAGTAGTAGCTGGACAGGCGAGGTTTCTGGCACAGATACGCAGTATTTT	CASSSWTGEVSGTDTQYF
few	TRBV2	TRBJ2-1	TRBD2	TGTGCCAGCAGAAAAGGCGGGGGGAACTACAATGAGCAGTTCTTC	CASRKGGGNYNEQFF
many	TRBV23-1	TRBJ1-6	.	TGCGCCAGCAGTCAATCGAGGGGCTCCTATAATTCACCCCTCCACTTT	CASSQSRGSYNSPLHF
few	TRBV5-4	TRBJ1-6	.	TGTGCCAGCAGCTTACAGGGAGTCAAGAATTCACCCCTCCACTTT	CASSLQGVKNSPLHF
.	TRBV6-1	TRBJ2-7	.	TGTGCCAGCAGTGAAGGGACCTACGAGCAGTACTTC	CASSEGTYEQYF
.	TRBV7-2	TRBJ1-6	TRBD1	TGTGCCAGCAGTCGCGACAGGGGTGTAAATAATTCACCCCTCCACTTT	CASSRDRGVNNSPLHF
.	TRBV7-9	TRBJ2-7	TRBD2	TGTGCCAGCTCGTTAGCGGGGGCCTTCTACGAGCAGTACTTC	CASSLAGAFYEQYF
.	TRBV7-2	TRBJ2-2	.	TGTGCCAGCACCCCACGCGGGGGCGACGCGAACACCGGGGAGCTGTTTTTT	CASTPRGGDANTGELFF
.	TRBV7-9	TRBJ2-1	.	TGTGCCAGCAGCTTTGGTCCGGAGTACAATGAGCAGTTCTTC	CASSFGPEYNEQFF
.	TRBV15	TRBJ1-1	.	TGTGCCACCAGCAGAGGCGGGGGGGAGCTTGAGGCTTTCTTT	CATSRGGGELEAFF
few	TRBV28	TRBJ2-7	.	TGTGCCAGCAGTTTAGAACACGAGCAGTACTTC	CASSLEHEQYF
.	TRBV7-2	TRBJ1-6	TRBD1	TGTGCCAGCAGCGCAGGACAGGGGGCTTATTCACCCCTCCACTTT	CASSAGQGAYSPLHF
.	TRBV4-1	TRBJ1-1	.	TGCGCCAGCAGCCAAGAGCGGCAGTCTGAAGCTTTCTTT	CASSQERQSEAFF
.	TRBV7-2	TRBJ1-2	TRBD1	TGTGCCAGCAGACCGACAGGGGGCTATGGCTACACCTTC	CASRPTGGYGYTF
.	TRBV5-6	TRBJ2-6	TRBD1	TGTGCCAGCAGCTCCGGGACAGGTACATTGGGGGCCAACGTCCTGACTTTC	CASSSGTGTLGANVLTF
.	TRBV7-9	TRBJ2-2	.	TGTGCCAGCAGCTACGGAGTAACAGGTTCCACCGGGGAGCTGTTTTTT	CASSYGVTGSTGELFF
few	TRBV28	TRBJ2-7	.	TGTGCCAGCAGTTTAAAATACGAGCAGTACTTC	CASSLKYEQYF
few	TRBV7-8	TRBJ1-2	.	TGTGCCAGCAGCTTGTCTAGCGTCGAGTATGGCTACACCTTC	CASSLSSVEYGYTF
.	TRBV5-4	TRBJ2-5	.	TGTGCCAGCAGCTTGCCGGGAGTCTCGCAGGAGACCCAGTACTTC	CASSLPGVSQETQYF
few	TRBV6-5	TRBJ1-3	TRBD1	TGTGCCAGCAGTTCGGCCGGGACAGGGAAGACCAACACCATATATTTT	CASSSAGTGKTNTIYF
.	TRBV11-2	TRBJ1-1	.	TGTGCCAGCAGCTTAGACCGGATTCGAAGTGAAGCTTTCTTT	CASSLDRIRSEAFF
.	TRBV7-2	TRBJ2-5	TRBD2	TGTGCCAGCAGCTTAAGCGGGACCCAAGAGACCCAGTACTTC	CASSLSGTQETQYF
few	TRBV10-3	TRBJ1-5	.	TGTGCCATCAGTGAGTCGAAGGAACAGCCCCAGCATTTT	CAISESKEQPQHF
.	TRBV5-6	TRBJ2-7	.	TGTGCCAGCAGCTTGGGGACTCGGTACGAGCAGTACTTC	CASSLGTRYEQYF
.	TRBV9	TRBJ1-2	.	TGTGCCAGCAGCGTAGTGGGTGAGAGCTATGGCTACACCTTC	CASSVVGESYGYTF
few	TRBV2	TRBJ2-2	.	TGTGCCAGCAGTGGGGTACGGGGCGGGGAGCTGTTTTTT	CASSGVRGGELFF
few	TRBV6-5	TRBJ2-5	TRBD2	TGTGCCAGCAGTTACTCGATTACGGGGGGCCAAGAGACCCAGTACTTC	CASSYSITGGQETQYF
many	TRBV5-1	TRBJ1-4	.	TGCGCCAGCAGCTTGAACCAGGGTGGCGAAAAACTGTTTTTT	CASSLNQGGEKLFF
few	TRBV28	TRBJ1-1	.	TGTGCCAGCCCACCCCCGGGGGTGAACACTGAAGCTTTCTTT	CASPPPGVNTEAFF
few	TRBV7-2	TRBJ2-3	.	TGTGCCAGCAGCTCGCGAGCGGGCGAAGATACGCAGTATTTT	CASSSRAGEDTQYF
many	TRBV7-2	TRBJ1-2	.	TGTGCCAGCAGCCCCGGTGTGGGGAGAGATGGCTACACCTTC	CASSPGVGRDGYTF
few	TRBV9	TRBJ2-2	TRBD1	TGTGCCAGCAGCTCGGACAGGGTGGTATCCGGGGAGCTGTTTTTT	CASSSDRVVSGELFF
.	TRBV6-1	TRBJ1-3	.	TGTGCCAGCAGTCTCCAACAGGCCTCTGGAAACACCATATATTTT	CASSLQQASGNTIYF
few	TRBV27	TRBJ1-1	TRBD1	TGTGCCAGCAGTCGGGGGACAGGGAGAATGAACACTGAAGCTTTCTTT	CASSRGTGRMNTEAFF
.	TRBV14	TRBJ2-5	.	TGTGCCAGCAGCCAAGGCGTGCGGCGTCGTGAGACCCAGTACTTC	CASSQGVRRRETQYF
.	TRBV7-9	TRBJ2-2	.	TGTGCCAGCAGCCCCAGGACTGGGCCAAGTAGGGAGCTGTTTTTT	CASSPRTGPSRELFF
few	TRBV11-3	TRBJ2-7	TRBD1	TGTGCCAGCAGCCCAGGGGGACAGGGCTACGAGCAGTACTTC	CASSPGGQGYEQYF